The 15 T cell receptor beta chains reported below all come from one sample, sequenced in a study of shared T cell receptors in the human thymus. Repertoires were generated with immunoSEQ multiplex PCR, while TCRdb's copy carries only in-frame clones and drops some. Among about 660,000 clones listed, more than 75% were seen once. This same sample was also taken into another study, of human thymus T cells.

Sequenced sample: thymocytes. The receptors were gathered from a boy under two years old with a congenital heart defect.

The chain recombines TRBV10-3 with TRBJ1-2; D gene uncertain. V was trimmed by 8 bases and J by 2 bases, leaving 12 bases between them. The CDR3 spans 13 residues. Germline loops: CDR1 ENHRY, CDR2 SYGVKD. CDR3 coding DNA: TGTGCCATCGGAGAGGGATCGAACTATGGCTACACCTTC. It encodes CAIGEGSNYGYTF.

V usage is TRBV7-9 and J usage is TRBJ2-5, with 10 bases lining up with TRBD2. With V trimmed by 5 bases and J by 5 bases, 8 bases remained unmatched. The germline V gene encodes CDR1 SEHNR and CDR2 FQNEAQ (reference sequence). This CDR3 spans 15 amino acids. The CDR3 loop is CASSHQREGRETQYF. CDR3 DNA sequence: TGTGCCAGCAGCCACCAGCGGGAGGGCCGTGAGACCCAGTACTTC.

The rearrangement links TRBV18 to TRBJ2-7; 7 bases map to TRBD1. The CDR3 sequence is 16 residues long. V lost 1 base to trimming and J lost 0 bases; unmatched junction nucleotides: 6. CDR1 KGHSH and CDR2 LQKENI come from the germline V gene. Here the CDR3 DNA reads TGTGCCAGCTCACCACTCGACAGGGTTACCTCCTACGAGCAGTACTTC. It specifies CASSPLDRVTSYEQYF.

This rearrangement joins TRBV9 to TRBJ2-1, with D tentatively TRBD2 (6 bases). Germline CDR1 SGDLS, CDR2 YYNGEE. This CDR3 has 13 amino acids. V was cut by 3 bases and J by 4 bases, with 8 bases left in between. CDR3 nucleotides: TGTGCCAGCAGCGGTGGACTATACAATGAGCAGTTCTTC. It is translated as CASSGGLYNEQFF.

The chain uses TRBV7-9 and TRBJ2-1; 9 bases match TRBD1. This CDR3 contains 15 residues. The V segment lost 5 bases and the J segment 6 bases; nucleotides outside the gene matches: 8. Germline assignment: CDR1 SEHNR and CDR2 FQNEAQ (reference sequence). CDR3 loop: CASSNRDRVTNEQFF. DNA of the CDR3: TGTGCCAGCAGCAATCGGGACAGGGTCACCAATGAGCAGTTCTTC.

The gene calls are TRBV28 and TRBJ1-2; D is ambiguous. The CDR3 covers 14 residues. V lost 8 bases and J 4 bases, leaving 17 bases between the germline ends. CDR1 is MDHEN, CDR2 SYDVKM, per germline. The CDR3 here is CASRNPTASYGYTF. The CDR3 DNA sequence: TGTGCCAGCCGAAACCCCACAGCCAGCTATGGCTACACCTTC.

CDR3 loop: CASSDFEAGGEAFF. CDR3 sequence (DNA): TGTGCCAGCAGTGACTTCGAGGCAGGGGGTGAAGCTTTCTTT. The rearrangement uses TRBV6-4 and TRBJ1-1; TRBD1 aligns across 7 bases. The CDR3 length is 14 residues. V was pared by 1 base and J by 7 bases, with 6 bases of the junction left unmatched. The germline CDR1 and CDR2 sequences are MRHNA and SNTAGT.

This clone occurred a few times. The chain has TRBV13 and TRBJ2-3; D is uncertain. Per the germline V gene, CDR1 is PRHDT and CDR2 is FYEKMQ (reference sequence). The CDR3 runs to 21 residues. The V gene lost 1 base and the J gene lost 4 bases, with 30 bases spanning the gap. The DNA for the CDR3 is TGTGCCAGCAGCTTAGAACGCGGTCCCACGCATCCCAGCATGGTTTCAGATACGCAGTATTTT. Its translation is CASSLERGPTHPSMVSDTQYF.

The chain links TRBV5-6 to TRBJ2-7; weak D call: TRBD2 (5 bases). The CDR3 spans 14 residues. Trimming removed 0 bases at V and 6 bases at J, with 13 bases between. Per the germline V gene, CDR1 is SGHDT and CDR2 is YYEEEE. CDR3 region: CASSLGEREGEQYF. The CDR3 nucleotides are TGTGCCAGCAGCTTGGGGGAGAGAGAGGGCGAGCAGTACTTC. The complete variable domain, with remaining parts taken from reference TRBV5-6 and TRBJ2-7, reads DAGVTQSPTHLIKTRGQQVTLRCSPKSGHDTVSWYQQALGQGPQFIFQYYEEEERQRGNFPDRFSGHQFPNYSSELNVNALLLGDSALYLCASSLGEREGEQYFGPGTRLTVT.

DNA of the CDR3: TGTGCCAGCAGCCCGGGAAAGACCCAGTACTTC. Translating gives CASSPGKTQYF. The chain combines TRBV11-2 with TRBJ2-5; a weak D match, TRBD2 (5 bases). The CDR3 is 11 amino acids. The germline V and J ends were trimmed by 5 bases and 6 bases, with 7 bases remaining between them. Germline CDR1 SGHAT, CDR2 FQNNGV.

The chain recombines TRBV11-3 with TRBJ2-1; D ambiguous. The CDR3 totals 15 residues. The V end was cut by 1 base, the J end by 0 bases, with 7 bases between. Germline loops: CDR1 SGHNT, CDR2 YENEEA. The CDR3 DNA sequence: TGTGCCAGCAGCTTAGTTGAGTCCTCCTACAATGAGCAGTTCTTC. Translating it yields CASSLVESSYNEQFF.

This clone was recorded once. The CDR3 DNA follows: TGTGCCACCAGCGTGGCGGGACCGCGGTACAATGAGCAGTTCTTC. Translation: CATSVAGPRYNEQFF. The V gene is TRBV15, the J gene TRBJ2-1; D is possibly TRBD2 (6 bases). The V end lost 5 bases, the J end lost 4 bases, and 15 bases lay between the germline ends. CDR1 is LNHNV, CDR2 YYDKDF, per germline (reference sequence). The CDR3 totals 15 residues. The variable domain in full, completed from reference TRBV15 and TRBJ2-1, reads DAMVIQNPRYQVTQFGKPVTLSCSQTLNHNVMYWYQQKSSQAPKLLFHYYDKDFNNEADTPDNFQSRRPNTSFCFLDIRSPGLGDTAMYLCATSVAGPRYNEQFFGPGTRLTVL.

This sequence joins TRBV9 and TRBJ2-3; D possibly corresponds to TRBD2 (6 bases). V lost 2 bases and J 2 bases, leaving 21 bases between the germline ends. In germline, CDR1 is SGDLS, CDR2 YYNGEE. The CDR3 spans 18 residues. CDR3 protein: CASSVRSAGTHLTDTQYF. In nucleotides, the CDR3 is TGTGCCAGCAGCGTCCGAAGCGCCGGGACTCACCTCACAGATACGCAGTATTTT.

CDR3 nucleotide sequence: TGTGCCAGCAGCCCCATCGCGGGCCTCCCCTACGAGCAGTACTTC. Encoded protein: CASSPIAGLPYEQYF. The chain carries TRBV7-8 and TRBJ2-7; D perhaps matches TRBD2 (5 bases). Trimming left V 5 bases short and J 2 bases short, with 16 bases between. In germline, CDR1 is SGHVS, CDR2 FQNEAQ. The CDR3 covers 15 residues.

Comment on this clone: Different DNA sequences within this sample yield the same CDR3. The V and J genes are TRBV2 and TRBJ2-1; 11 positions match TRBD2. The junction had 12 bases not matched to a gene; V was cut back by 7 bases and J by 10 bases. The CDR3 loop spans 15 amino acids. Germline V lookup: CDR1 SNHLY, CDR2 FYNNEI. CDR3 sequence (DNA): TGTGCCAGCAAGACGACTAGCGGGATGACGTGGGAGCAGTTCTTC. Its protein product is CASKTTSGMTWEQFF.